The next 8 T cell receptor beta chains were all read from a single sample in a study of cytomegalovirus exposure and HLA in healthy donors. The PCR used 60 Vbeta and 13 Jbeta primers. Sequencing was performed with immunoSEQ multiplex PCR; in TCRdb, only in-frame clones are kept and a portion is missing. The table includes approximately 200,000 clones, 65% to 90% detected once. The specimen was PBMCs. The receptors here all came from a girl aged 10 to 17 in good health and CMV-seronegative.

The rearrangement uses TRBV5-1 and TRBJ1-6; D unclear. The CDR3 is made up of 13 amino acids. Germline values: CDR1 SGHRS, CDR2 YFSETQ. The V gene lost 0 bases and the J gene lost 8 bases, with 6 bases spanning the gap. This CDR3 is CASSLERDSPLHF. The CDR3 DNA is TGCGCCAGCAGCTTGGAGAGGGATTCACCCCTCCACTTT.

The chain is built from TRBV19 and TRBJ1-1, with 9 bases matching TRBD1. Germline CDR1 and CDR2: LNHDA and SQIVND (reference sequence). The CDR3 contains 16 residues. Unmatched junction bases numbered 20, after V lost 8 bases and J lost 10 bases. The CDR3 region has the DNA TGTGCCAGTGACCTCAGGACAGGGGACGCCCCAAGGCGAGCTTTCTTT. This gives the protein CASDLRTGDAPRRAFF.

The rearrangement joins TRBV5-1 to TRBJ2-3; 9 nucleotides match TRBD2. Trimming at V came to 4 bases and at J to 3 bases, leaving 12 bases not matched to a gene. Germline V gene sequence: CDR1 SGHRS, CDR2 YFSETQ. The CDR3 totals 17 residues. This CDR3 reads CASSPSAAGGWTDTQYF. In DNA, the CDR3 is TGCGCCAGCAGCCCCTCCGCGGCGGGGGGGTGGACAGATACGCAGTATTTT.

V gene TRBV30 combines with J gene TRBJ2-1; possibly TRBD2 for D (5 bases). CDR3 length equals 11 residues. Germline values: CDR1 GTSNPN, CDR2 SVGIG (reference sequence). CDR3 nucleotides: TGTAGCGGACGGACCTACAATGAGCAGTTCTTC. Encoded protein: CSGRTYNEQFF.

The chain employs TRBV6-5 and TRBJ2-1; 8 bases map to TRBD2. CDR3 size: 15 residues. V lost 2 bases to trimming and J lost 6 bases; unmatched junction nucleotides: 6. CDR1 and CDR2 (germline): MNHEY, SVGAGI. CDR3 sequence reads: CASSYESGGPNEQFF. The CDR3 bases are TGTGCCAGCAGTTACGAATCGGGGGGGCCCAATGAGCAGTTCTTC.

This chain joins TRBV5-1 and TRBJ2-1; maybe TRBD1 (6 bases). CDR1 is SGHRS and CDR2 is YFSETQ in the germline V gene. The CDR3 spans 16 residues. Trimming shortened V by 5 bases and J by 0 bases, and 15 bases separated the two germline ends. CDR3 residues: CASSRRADSSYNEQFF. The DNA for the CDR3 is TGCGCCAGCAGTCGTCGAGCGGACAGCTCCTACAATGAGCAGTTCTTC. The full variable domain, completed using reference TRBV5-1 and TRBJ2-1, is KAGVTQTPRYLIKTRGQQVTLSCSPISGHRSVSWYQQTPGQGLQFLFEYFSETQRNKGNFPGRFSGRQFSNSRSEMNVSTLELGDSALYLCASSRRADSSYNEQFFGPGTRLTVL.

V gene TRBV19 combines with J gene TRBJ2-1; 10 bases match TRBD2. CDR1 is LNHDA, CDR2 SQIVND, per germline (reference sequence). The CDR3 extends over 17 amino acids. The V and J ends lost 7 bases and 0 bases, in that order; junction bases with no gene match: 9. This CDR3 reads CASKASGGSNSYNEQFF. CDR3 DNA: TGTGCCAGTAAAGCTAGCGGGGGCTCCAACTCCTACAATGAGCAGTTCTTC.

A few counts support this clone. The rearrangement links TRBV6-5 to TRBJ1-5; a weak D match, TRBD1 (5 bases). The germline CDR1 and CDR2 sequences are MNHEY and SVGAGI. V shed 8 bases and J shed 4 bases, with 12 bases lying between them. CDR3 size: 13 residues. The CDR3 loop is CASGPTENQPQHF. DNA of the CDR3: TGTGCCAGCGGCCCGACAGAAAATCAGCCCCAGCATTTT.